The clone carrying this T cell receptor beta chain has only a few counts. The data originate from a study of patients and donors after allogeneic stem cell transplantation. This CDR3 is 14 amino acids long. CDR1 SGHDT and CDR2 YYEEEE come from the germline V gene. V was pared by 4 bases and J by 4 bases, with 14 bases between. TCRdb analysed the RT-PCR reads with MiXCR anew, one entry per CDR3 protein. This sample has about 960,000 distinct CDR3 sequences, with about 20% found just once. The source material was blood, either unsorted or a sorted T cell fraction (not recorded which). The chain combines TRBV5-6 with TRBJ1-2; the D gene is possibly TRBD1 (6 bases). The receptor comes from a human donor who was either an allogeneic HSCT recipient or a stem cell or donor lymphocyte infusion donor (not recorded which). It is not recorded whose cells these are; they may come from a transplant donor. CDR3 in amino acids: CASSRVRQAYGYTF. Written as DNA, the CDR3 is TGTGCCAGCAGCCGAGTCCGACAGGCCTATGGCTACACCTTC.